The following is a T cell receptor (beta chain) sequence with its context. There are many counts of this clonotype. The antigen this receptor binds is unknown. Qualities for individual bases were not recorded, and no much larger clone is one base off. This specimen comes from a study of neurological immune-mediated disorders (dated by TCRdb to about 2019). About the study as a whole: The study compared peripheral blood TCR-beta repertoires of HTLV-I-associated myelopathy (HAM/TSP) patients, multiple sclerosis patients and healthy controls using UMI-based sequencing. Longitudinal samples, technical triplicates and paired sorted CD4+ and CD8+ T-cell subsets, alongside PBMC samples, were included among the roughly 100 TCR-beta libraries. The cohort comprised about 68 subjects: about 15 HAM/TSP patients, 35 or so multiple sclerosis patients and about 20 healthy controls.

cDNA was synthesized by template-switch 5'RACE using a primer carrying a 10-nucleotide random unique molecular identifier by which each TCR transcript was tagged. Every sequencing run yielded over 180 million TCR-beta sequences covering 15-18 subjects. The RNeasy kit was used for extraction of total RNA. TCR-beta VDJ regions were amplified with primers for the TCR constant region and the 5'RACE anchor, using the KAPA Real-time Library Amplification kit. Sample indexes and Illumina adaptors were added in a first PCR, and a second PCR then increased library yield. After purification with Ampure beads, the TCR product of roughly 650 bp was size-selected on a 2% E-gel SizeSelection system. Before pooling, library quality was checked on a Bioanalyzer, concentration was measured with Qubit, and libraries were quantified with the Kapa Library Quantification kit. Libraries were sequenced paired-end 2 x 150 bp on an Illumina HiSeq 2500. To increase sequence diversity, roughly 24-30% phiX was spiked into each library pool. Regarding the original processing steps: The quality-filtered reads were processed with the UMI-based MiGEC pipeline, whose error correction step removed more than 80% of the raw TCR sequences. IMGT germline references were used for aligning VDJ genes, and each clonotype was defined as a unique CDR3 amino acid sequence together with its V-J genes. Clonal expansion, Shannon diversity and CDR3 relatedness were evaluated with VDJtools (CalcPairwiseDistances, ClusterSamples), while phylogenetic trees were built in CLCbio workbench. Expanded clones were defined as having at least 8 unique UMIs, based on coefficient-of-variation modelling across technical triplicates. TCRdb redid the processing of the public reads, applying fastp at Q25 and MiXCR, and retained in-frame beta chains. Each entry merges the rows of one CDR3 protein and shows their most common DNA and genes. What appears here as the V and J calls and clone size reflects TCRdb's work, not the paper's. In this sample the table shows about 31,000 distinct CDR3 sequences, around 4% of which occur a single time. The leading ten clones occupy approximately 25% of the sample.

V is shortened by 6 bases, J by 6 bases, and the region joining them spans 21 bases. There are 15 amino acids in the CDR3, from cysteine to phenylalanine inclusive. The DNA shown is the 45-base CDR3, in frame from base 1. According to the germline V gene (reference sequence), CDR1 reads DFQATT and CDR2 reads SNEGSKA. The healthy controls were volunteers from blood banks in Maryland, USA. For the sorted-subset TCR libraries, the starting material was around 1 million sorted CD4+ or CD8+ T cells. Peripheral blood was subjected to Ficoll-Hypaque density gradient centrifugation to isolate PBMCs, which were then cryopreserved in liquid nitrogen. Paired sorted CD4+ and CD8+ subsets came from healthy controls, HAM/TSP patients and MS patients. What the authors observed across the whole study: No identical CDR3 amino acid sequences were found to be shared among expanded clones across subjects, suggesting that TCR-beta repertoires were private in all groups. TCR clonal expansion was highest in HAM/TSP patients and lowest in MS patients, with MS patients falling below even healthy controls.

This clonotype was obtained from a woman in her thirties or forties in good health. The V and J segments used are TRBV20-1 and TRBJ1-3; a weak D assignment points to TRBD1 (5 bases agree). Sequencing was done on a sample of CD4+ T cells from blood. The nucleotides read TGCAGTGCCACTCCAGGGCCGGGGGTGGCAAACACCATATATTTT. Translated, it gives CSATPGPGVANTIYF.